The T cell receptor (beta chain) described here comes from a study of MAIT cells during Salmonella Paratyphi A infection (dated by TCRdb to 2016 to 2017). Study-wide context: Adult volunteers aged 18 to 60 swallowed one dose of 1-5x10^3 CFU of S. Paratyphi A strain NVGH308. Starting at diagnosis, the diagnosed volunteers took ciprofloxacin 500 mg twice daily for 14 days. The paper's findings and limits, for the study overall: Although the availability of volunteer samples limited sample sizes, the sizes were judged adequate for detecting differences between groups. Compared with healthy controls, diagnosed volunteers had more expansion or contraction among the top five MAIT clonotypes (about 0.5 versus 0.13), suggesting that infection reshaped the repertoire. MAIT cell TRBV usage was oligoclonal with a preference for TRBV20 and TRBV6, and infection did not appear to change this usage. A significant decrease in the space occupied by over-represented MAIT clonotypes was found from baseline to mid-infection (roughly 0.18 to 0.096), whereas no significant post-infection difference was found.

The library was prepared using 5' RACE. TCRbeta was amplified by two rounds of PCR with Phusion High-Fidelity polymerase, and sample-specific barcodes were added in the primers. TCRbeta libraries were made through template-switch cDNA synthesis using SMARTScribe reverse transcriptase and a TRBC-specific primer. After barcoding, samples were pooled and then prepared using the NEBNext Ultra DNA Library Prep Kit for Illumina. Sequencing of the libraries took place on an Illumina MiSeq using the MiSeq reagent kit v2, 300 cycles. Per the authors' processing: Jemultiplexer demultiplexed the reads by barcode, and MiTCR with default parameters aligned the reads. Non-functional sequences were removed with VDJtools, and each clonotype was defined by its amino acid sequence, with frequencies calculated from the assigned sequence reads. The clonal space homeostasis analysis grouped clonotypes by frequency into over-represented (0.05-1), large, medium and small bins. Starting from the raw public reads, TCRdb applied fastp trimming at Q25, assembled clones with MiXCR and retained in-frame beta chains. Rows with a matching CDR3 protein are joined into one entry that keeps the most common DNA and genes. None of the V and J calls come from the authors' own analysis; TCRdb made them. The sample records about 1,200 distinct CDR3 sequences, 50% to 65% of which are singletons. In total, the top ten clones hold approximately 31% of the sample.

The time point label for this specimen denotes: mid-infection, around enteric fever diagnosis. Using flow cytometry, MAIT cells, defined as Valpha7.2+ CD161+ T cells, were identified and sorted. Circulating MAIT cell TCRbeta repertoires were profiled longitudinally in over 5 volunteers in whom enteric fever developed after controlled oral challenge with live Salmonella Paratyphi A. Every diagnosed volunteer provided MAIT cell samples at pre-infection, mid-infection and post-infection timepoints. Enteric fever was diagnosed on the basis of Paratyphi A bacteremia and/or persistent fever above 38 degrees C lasting more than 12 hours. Challenged volunteers were diagnosed with infection between day 4 and day 7 after challenge. For RNA extraction, between about 5,000 and 11,000 MAIT cells from each sample were sorted straight into RNAqueous-Micro lysis buffer. Lymphoprep gradient centrifugation was used to isolate peripheral blood mononuclear cells from blood samples and leukocyte cones. A BD FACSAria Fusion or BD FACSAria III sorter was used for cell sorting.

This clonotype came up once. The clone's antigen remains unknown. The DNA is left out, because the CDR3 cannot be placed on it with certainty; the CDR3 is given as TCRdb lists it. According to the germline V gene, CDR1 reads MNHEY and CDR2 reads SVGAGI. The CDR3 sequence holds 14 residues, the cysteine and phenylalanine included. The source is a person aged 18 to 70 who was deliberately infected with Salmonella Paratyphi A in a paratyphoid fever challenge study. The sample was MAIT cells from blood, taken at the middle sampling point of the challenge study. The rearranged segments are TRBV6-5 and TRBJ2-1. The CDR3 corresponds to CASSSSETYNEQFF.